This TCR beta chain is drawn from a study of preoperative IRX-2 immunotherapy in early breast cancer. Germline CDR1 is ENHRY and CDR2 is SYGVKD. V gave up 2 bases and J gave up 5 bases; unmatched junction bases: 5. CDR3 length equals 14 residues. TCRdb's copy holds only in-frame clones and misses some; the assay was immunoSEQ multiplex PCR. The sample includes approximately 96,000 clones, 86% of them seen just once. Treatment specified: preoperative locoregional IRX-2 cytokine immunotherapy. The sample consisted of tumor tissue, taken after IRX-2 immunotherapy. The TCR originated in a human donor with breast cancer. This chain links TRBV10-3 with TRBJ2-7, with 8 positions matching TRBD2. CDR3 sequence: CAISEGTSFDEQYF. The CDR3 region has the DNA TGTGCCATCAGTGAGGGGACTAGTTTCGACGAGCAGTACTTC.